The present entry profiles one T cell receptor (beta chain) with its context. Donors comprised only Caucasian adults living in Nashville, Tennessee. The study used 83 million or so PBMCs per unsorted sample for genomic DNA. Unsorted PBMC samples were amplified in replicate PCRs containing roughly 290 ng DNA, tens of thousands of T cell genomes. In the study's own analysis: With immunoSEQ giving junction-only sequences and no quality scores, filtering differed. Profiled with immunoSEQ multiplex PCR; TCRdb holds only in-frame clones, not every one. V and J calls and clone size come straight from that table; D and trimming were deduced from the DNA. Among about 520,000 clones listed, more than 75% were seen once. The sample belongs to a study of shared clonotypes between healthy human individuals. The CDR3 has 19 residues.

This clonotype was sampled from a woman aged 40 to 55 in good health. Some clones in this sample may be carry-over from other donors' samples. Sequences were obtained from PBMCs. The chain couples TRBV12-2 to TRBJ1-4. TRBV12-2 is listed as a pseudogene. The CDR3 coding sequence is TGTGCAAGTCGCTTAGTGTTCAGACCTGAGATAGCAACTAATGAAAAACTGTTTTTT. This sequence encodes CASRLVFRPEIATNEKLFF.